This TCR beta chain comes out of a study of T-cell reconstitution after alpha-beta-depleted transplantation in children. V was shortened by 4 bases and J by 2 bases, with 7 bases between the two germline ends. The CDR3 covers 13 residues. The V gene's germline CDR1 is ENHRY and CDR2 SYGVKD. The sample holds many counts of this clonotype. The library targeted TCRbeta and was prepared with unique molecular identifiers. TCRdb redid the calling of the PCR reads with MiXCR, one entry per CDR3 protein. Of 230,000 or so distinct CDR3 sequences in the sample, over 9.5% were seen once. The TCR sequence derives from a human donor who donated a stem cell graft to a child with SCID. The specimen comprised PBMCs from the stem cell graft donor, sampled from the stem cell graft. The rearrangement links TRBV10-3 to TRBJ2-3; unclear D gene. Here the CDR3 reads CAISAQTTDTQYF. The DNA of the CDR3 is TGTGCCATCAGTGCACAGACCACAGATACGCAGTATTTT.